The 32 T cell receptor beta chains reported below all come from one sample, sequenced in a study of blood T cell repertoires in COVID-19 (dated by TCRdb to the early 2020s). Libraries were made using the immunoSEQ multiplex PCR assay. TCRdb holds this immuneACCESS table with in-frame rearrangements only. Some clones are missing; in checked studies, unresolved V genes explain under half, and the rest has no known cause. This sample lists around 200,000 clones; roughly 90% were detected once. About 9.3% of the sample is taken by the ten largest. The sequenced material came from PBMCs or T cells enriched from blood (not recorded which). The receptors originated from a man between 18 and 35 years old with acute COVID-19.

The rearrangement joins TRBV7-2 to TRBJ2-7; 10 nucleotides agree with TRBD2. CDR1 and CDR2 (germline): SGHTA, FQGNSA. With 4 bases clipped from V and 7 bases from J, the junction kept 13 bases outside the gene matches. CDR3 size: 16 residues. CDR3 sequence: CASSSYLLAGSREQYF. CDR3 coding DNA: TGTGCCAGCAGCTCCTATCTACTAGCGGGAAGTAGGGAGCAGTACTTC.

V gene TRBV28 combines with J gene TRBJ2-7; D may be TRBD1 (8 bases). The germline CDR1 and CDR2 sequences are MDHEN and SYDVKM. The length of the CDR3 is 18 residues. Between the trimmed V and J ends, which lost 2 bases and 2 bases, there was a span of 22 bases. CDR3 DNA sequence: TGTGCCAGCAGTTTAAGGCGACAGGGGAGGGCCCCCGCCTACGAGCAGTACTTC. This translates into CASSLRRQGRAPAYEQYF. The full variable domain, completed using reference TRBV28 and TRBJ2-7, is DVKVTQSSRYLVKRTGEKVFLECVQDMDHENMFWYRQDPGLGLRLIYFSYDVKMKEKGDIPEGYSVSREKKERFSLILESASTNQTSMYLCASSLRRQGRAPAYEQYFGPGTRLTVT.

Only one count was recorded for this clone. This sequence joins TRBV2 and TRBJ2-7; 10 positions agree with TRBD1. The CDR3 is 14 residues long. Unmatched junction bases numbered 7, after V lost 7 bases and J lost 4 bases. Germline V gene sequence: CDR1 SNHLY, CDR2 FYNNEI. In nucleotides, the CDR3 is TGTGCCAGCAATCGGGGGACAGGGGTTTACGAGCAGTACTTC. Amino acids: CASNRGTGVYEQYF.

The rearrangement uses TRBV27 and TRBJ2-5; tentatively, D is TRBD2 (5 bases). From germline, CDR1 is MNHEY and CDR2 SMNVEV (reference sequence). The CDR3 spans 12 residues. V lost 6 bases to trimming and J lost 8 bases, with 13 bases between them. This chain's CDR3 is CASRGEEQTQYF. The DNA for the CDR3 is TGTGCCAGCAGGGGAGAGGAACAAACCCAGTACTTC.

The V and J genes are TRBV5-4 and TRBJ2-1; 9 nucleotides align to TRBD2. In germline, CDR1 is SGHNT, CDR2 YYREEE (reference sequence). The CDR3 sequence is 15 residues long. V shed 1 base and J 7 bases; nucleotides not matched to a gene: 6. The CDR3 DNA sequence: TGTGCCAGCAGCTTGAAAGAGCTAGCGGGAAATGAGCAGTTCTTC. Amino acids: CASSLKELAGNEQFF.

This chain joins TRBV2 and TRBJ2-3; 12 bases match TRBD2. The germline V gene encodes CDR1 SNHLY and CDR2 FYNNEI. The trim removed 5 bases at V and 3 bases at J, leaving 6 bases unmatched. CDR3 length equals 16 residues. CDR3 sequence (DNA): TGTGCCAGCAGTCTTAGTCTAGCGGGAGGGACAGATACGCAGTATTTT. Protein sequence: CASSLSLAGGTDTQYF.

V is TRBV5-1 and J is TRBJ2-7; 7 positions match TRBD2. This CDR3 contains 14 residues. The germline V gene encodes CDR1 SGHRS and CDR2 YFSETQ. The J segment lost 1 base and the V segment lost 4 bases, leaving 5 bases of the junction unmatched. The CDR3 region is CASSPGGFSYEQYF. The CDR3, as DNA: TGCGCCAGCAGCCCGGGGGGTTTTTCCTACGAGCAGTACTTC.

CDR3 in DNA: TGTGCCACCAGCCAGGGCGGCACTGAAGCTTTCTTT. Translating it yields CATSQGGTEAFF. This chain uses TRBV24-1 with TRBJ1-1, with D possibly matching TRBD1 (5 bases). The CDR3 has 12 amino acids. Germline CDR1 reads KGHDR; CDR2 reads SFDVKD. V was clipped by 7 bases and J by 4 bases, with 9 bases between them.

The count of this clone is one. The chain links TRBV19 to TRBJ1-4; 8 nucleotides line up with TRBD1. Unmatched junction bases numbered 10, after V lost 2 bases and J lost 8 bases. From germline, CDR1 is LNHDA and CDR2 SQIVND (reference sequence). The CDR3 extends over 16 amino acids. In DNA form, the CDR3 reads TGTGCCAGTAGTATAAGGTGGACAGGGTTCGGGGAAAAACTGTTTTTT. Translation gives CASSIRWTGFGEKLFF.

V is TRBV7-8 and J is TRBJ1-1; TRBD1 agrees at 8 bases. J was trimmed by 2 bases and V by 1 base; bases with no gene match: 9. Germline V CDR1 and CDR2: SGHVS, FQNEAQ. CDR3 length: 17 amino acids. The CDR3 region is CASSLGRTGQGNTEAFF. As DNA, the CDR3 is TGTGCCAGCAGCTTAGGAAGGACAGGACAGGGAAACACTGAAGCTTTCTTT.

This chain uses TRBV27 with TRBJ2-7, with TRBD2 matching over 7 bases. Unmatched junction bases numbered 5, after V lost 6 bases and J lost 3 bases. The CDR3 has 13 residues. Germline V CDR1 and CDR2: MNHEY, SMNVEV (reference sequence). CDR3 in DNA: TGTGCCAGCAGGGGGGGGACCCACTACGAGCAGTACTTC. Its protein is CASRGGTHYEQYF.

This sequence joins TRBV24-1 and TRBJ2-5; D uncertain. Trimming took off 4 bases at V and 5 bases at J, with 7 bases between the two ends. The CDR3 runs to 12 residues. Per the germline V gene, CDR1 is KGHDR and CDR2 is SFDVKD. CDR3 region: CATSEQAETQYF. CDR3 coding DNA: TGTGCCACCAGTGAGCAAGCGGAGACCCAGTACTTC.

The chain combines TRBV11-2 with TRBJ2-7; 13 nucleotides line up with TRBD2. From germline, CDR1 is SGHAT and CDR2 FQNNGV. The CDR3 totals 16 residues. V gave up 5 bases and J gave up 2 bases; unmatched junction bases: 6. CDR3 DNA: TGTGCCAGCAGCGTTGGACTAGCGGGAGCCACCTACGAGCAGTACTTC. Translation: CASSVGLAGATYEQYF.

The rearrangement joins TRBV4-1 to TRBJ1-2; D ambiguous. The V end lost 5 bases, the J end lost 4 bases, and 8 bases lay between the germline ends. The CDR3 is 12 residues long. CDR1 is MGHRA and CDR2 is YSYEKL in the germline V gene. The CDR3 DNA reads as TGCGCCAGCAGCTCAGGCTCCTATGGCTACACCTTC. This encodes CASSSGSYGYTF.

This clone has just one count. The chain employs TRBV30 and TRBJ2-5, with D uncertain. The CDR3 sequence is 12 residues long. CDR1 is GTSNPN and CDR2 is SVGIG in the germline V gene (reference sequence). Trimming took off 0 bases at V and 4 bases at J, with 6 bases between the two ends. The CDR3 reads CAWSVTGETQYF. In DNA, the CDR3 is TGTGCCTGGAGTGTAACGGGAGAGACCCAGTACTTC.

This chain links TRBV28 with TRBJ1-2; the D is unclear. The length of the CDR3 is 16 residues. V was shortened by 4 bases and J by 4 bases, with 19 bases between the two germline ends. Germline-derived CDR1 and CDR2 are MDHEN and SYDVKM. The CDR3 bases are TGTGCCAGCAGTTCCCCGACCCTGACAAGACCCTATGGCTACACCTTC. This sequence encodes CASSSPTLTRPYGYTF.

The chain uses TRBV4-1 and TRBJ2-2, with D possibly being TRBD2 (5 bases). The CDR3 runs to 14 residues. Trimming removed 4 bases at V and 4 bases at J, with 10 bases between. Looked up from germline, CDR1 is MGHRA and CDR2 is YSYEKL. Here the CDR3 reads CASSPGLFTGELFF. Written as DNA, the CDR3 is TGCGCCAGCAGCCCAGGACTGTTCACCGGGGAGCTGTTTTTT.

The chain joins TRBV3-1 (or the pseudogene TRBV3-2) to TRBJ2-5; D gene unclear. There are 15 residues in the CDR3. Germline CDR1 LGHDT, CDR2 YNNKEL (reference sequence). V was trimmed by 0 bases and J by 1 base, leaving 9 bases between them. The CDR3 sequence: CASSQDVGSQETQYF. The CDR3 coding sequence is TGTGCCAGCAGCCAAGATGTCGGGTCCCAAGAGACCCAGTACTTC.

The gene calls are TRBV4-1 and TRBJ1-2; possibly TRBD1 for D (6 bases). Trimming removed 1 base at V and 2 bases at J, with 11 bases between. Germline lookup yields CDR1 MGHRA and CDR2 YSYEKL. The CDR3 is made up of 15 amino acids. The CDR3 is CASSQVSGANYGYTF. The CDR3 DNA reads TGCGCCAGCAGCCAAGTTTCAGGGGCAAACTATGGCTACACCTTC.

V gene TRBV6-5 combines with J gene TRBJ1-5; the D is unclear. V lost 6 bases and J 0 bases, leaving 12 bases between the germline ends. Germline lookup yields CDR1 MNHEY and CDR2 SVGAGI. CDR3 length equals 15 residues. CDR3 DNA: TGTGCCAGCAGACCCACAGATTATAGCAATCAGCCCCAGCATTTT. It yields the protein CASRPTDYSNQPQHF.

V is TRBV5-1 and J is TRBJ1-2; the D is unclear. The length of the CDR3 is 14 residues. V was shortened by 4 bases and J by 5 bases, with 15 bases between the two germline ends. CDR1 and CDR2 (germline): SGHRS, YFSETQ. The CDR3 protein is CASSPGDSAYGYTF. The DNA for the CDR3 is TGCGCCAGCAGCCCCGGGGATTCGGCGTATGGCTACACCTTC.

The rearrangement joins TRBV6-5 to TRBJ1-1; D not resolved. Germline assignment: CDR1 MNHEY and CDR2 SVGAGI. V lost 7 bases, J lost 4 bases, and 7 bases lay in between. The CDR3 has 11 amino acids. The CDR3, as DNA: TGTGCCAGCATCAGCGGCACTGAAGCTTTCTTT. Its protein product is CASISGTEAFF.

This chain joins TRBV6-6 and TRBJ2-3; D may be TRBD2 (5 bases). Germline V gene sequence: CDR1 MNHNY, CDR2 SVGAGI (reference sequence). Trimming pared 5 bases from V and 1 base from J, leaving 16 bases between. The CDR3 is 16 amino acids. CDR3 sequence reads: CASSPAEGPGTDTQYF. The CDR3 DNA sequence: TGTGCCAGCAGTCCCGCCGAGGGCCCTGGCACAGATACGCAGTATTTT.

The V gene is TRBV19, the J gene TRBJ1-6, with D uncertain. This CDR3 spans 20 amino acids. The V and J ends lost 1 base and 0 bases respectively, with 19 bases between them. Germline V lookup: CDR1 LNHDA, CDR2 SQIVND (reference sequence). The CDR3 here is CASSIGAFAERSSYNSPLHF. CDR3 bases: TGTGCCAGTAGTATAGGAGCGTTTGCAGAGAGAAGCTCCTATAATTCACCCCTCCACTTT.

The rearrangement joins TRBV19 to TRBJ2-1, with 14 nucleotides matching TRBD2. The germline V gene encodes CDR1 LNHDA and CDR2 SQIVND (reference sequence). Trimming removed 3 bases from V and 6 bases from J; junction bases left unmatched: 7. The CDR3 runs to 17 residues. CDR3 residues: CASSIGTSGSKVNEQFF. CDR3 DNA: TGTGCCAGTAGTATTGGGACTAGCGGGAGTAAAGTCAATGAGCAGTTCTTC.

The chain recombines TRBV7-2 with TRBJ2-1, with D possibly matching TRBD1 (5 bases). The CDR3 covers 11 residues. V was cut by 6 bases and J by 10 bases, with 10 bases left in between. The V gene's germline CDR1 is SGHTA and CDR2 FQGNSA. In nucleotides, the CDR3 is TGTGCCAGCAGTCAACAGGTAGAGCAGTTCTTC. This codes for CASSQQVEQFF.

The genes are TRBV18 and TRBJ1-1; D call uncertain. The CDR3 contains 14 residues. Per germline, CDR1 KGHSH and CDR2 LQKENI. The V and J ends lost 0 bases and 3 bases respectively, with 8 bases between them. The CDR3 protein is CASSPPNGDTEAFF. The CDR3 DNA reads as TGTGCCAGCTCACCACCGAACGGGGACACTGAAGCTTTCTTT.

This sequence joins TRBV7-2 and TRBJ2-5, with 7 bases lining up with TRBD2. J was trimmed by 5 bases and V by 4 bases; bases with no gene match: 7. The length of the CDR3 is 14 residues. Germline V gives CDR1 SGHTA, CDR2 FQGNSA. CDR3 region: CASSSGLGRETQYF. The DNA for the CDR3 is TGTGCCAGCAGCTCAGGACTAGGGCGGGAGACCCAGTACTTC.

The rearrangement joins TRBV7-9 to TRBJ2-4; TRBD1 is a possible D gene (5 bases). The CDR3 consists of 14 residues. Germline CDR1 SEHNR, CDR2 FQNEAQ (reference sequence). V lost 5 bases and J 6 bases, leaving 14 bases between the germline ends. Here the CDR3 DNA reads TGTGCCAGCAGCCAGCTAGGGGTGGGAAACATTCAGTACTTC. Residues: CASSQLGVGNIQYF.

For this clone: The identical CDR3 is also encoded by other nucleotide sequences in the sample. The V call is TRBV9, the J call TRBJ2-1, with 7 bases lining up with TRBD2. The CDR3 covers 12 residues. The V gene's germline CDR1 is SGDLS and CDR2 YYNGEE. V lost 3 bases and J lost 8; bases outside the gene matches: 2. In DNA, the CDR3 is TGTGCCAGCAGCGCTGGGGGGGATGAGCAGTTCTTC. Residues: CASSAGGDEQFF.

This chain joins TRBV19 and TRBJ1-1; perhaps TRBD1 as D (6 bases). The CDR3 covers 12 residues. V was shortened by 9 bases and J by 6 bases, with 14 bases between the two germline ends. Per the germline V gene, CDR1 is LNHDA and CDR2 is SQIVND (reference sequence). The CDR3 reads CASAQGIAEAFF. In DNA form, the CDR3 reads TGTGCCAGCGCACAGGGCATCGCTGAAGCTTTCTTT.

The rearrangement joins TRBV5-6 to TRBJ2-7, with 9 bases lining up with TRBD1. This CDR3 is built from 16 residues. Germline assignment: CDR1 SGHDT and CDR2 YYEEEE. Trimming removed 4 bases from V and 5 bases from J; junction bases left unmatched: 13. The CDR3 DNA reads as TGTGCCAGCAGCGAACTTGGGACAGGGAAATTTGACGAGCAGTACTTC. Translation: CASSELGTGKFDEQYF.